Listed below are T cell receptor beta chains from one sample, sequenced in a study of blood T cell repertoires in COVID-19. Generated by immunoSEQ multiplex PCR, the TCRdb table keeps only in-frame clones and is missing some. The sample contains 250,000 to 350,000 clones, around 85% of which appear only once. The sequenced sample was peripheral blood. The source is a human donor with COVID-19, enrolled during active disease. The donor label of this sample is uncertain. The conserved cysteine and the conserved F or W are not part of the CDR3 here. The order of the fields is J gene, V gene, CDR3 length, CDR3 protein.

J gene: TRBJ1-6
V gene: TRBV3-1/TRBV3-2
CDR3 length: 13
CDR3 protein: ASSDGTENNSPLH

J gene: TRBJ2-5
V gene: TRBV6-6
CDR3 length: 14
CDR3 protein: ASTGLAGGPGETQY

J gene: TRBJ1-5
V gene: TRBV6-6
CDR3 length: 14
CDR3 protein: ASSYGDRAENQPQH

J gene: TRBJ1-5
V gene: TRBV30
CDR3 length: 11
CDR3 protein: AWSRGSNQPQH

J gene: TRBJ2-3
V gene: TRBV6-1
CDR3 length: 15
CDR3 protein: ASSEALQGLFTDTQY

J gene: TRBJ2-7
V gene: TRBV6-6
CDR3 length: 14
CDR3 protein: ASSYSLAGGRYEQY

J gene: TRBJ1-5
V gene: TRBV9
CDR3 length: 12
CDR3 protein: ASSLGTADQPQH

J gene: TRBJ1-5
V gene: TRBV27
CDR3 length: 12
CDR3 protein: ASSPGQPNQPQH

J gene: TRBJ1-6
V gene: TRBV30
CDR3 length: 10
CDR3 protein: AWSVLESPLH

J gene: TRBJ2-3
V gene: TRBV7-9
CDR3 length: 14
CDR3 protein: ASSLGSSGSTDTQY

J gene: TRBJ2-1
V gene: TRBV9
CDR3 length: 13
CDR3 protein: ASSARLSSYNEQF

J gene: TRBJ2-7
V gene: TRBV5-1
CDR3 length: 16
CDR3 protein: ASSLGGLLAGWSYEQY

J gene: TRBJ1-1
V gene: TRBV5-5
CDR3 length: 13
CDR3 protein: ASSFKTDSLQGAF

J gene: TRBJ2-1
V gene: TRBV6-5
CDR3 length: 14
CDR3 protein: ASSYPGTSGDNEQF

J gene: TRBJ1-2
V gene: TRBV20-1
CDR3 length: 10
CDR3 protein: SASAGVSGYT

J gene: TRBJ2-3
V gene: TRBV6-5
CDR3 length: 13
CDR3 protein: ASSFSRLRTDTQY

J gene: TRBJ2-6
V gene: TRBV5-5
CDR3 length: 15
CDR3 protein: ASSLWGGGSGANVLT

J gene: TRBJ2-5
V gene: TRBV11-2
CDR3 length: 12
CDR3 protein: ASSLSTGLETQY

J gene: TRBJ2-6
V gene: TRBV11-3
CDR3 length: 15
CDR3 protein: ASSTSGGSSGANVLT

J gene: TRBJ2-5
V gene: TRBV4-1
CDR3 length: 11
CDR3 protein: ASRAGLSETQY

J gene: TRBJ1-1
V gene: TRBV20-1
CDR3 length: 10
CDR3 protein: SASSAGAEAF

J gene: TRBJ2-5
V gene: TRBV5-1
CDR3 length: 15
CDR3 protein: ASSLAPLWDSQETQY

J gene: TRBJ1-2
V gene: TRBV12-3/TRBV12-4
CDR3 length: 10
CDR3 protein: ASSRDSGGYT

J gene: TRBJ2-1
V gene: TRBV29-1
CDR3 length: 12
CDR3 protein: SVVPGGPYNEQF

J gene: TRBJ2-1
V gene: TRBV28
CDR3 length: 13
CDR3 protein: ASSSAGRLQDEQF

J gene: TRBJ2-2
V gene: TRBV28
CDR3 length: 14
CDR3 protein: ASFSRQGRNTGELF

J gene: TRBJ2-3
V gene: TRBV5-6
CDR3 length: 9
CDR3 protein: ASTLASREY

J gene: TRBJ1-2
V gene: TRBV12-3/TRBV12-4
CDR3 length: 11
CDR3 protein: ASTSDRAGGYT

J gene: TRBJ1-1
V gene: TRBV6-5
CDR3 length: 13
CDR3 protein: ASRYSGTPNTEAF

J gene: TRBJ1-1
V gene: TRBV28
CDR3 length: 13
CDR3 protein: ASSPQGMGNTEAF

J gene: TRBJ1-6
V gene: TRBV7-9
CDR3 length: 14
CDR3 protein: ASSLGGQGTDSPLH

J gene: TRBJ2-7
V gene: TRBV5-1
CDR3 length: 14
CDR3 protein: ASSLSSGSGTYEQY

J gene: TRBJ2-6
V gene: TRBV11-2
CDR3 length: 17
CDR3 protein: ASSLEEGGLSLGANVLT

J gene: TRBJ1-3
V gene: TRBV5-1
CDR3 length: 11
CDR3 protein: ASRGDIGNTIY

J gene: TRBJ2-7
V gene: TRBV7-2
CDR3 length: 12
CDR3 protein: ASSLDSGAYEQY

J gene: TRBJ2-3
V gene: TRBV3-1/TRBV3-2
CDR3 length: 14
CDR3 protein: ASSQEPGAKTDTQY

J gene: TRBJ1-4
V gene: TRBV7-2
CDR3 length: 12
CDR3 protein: ASSRQGRDEKLF

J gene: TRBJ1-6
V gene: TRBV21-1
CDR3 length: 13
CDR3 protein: ASSKRGFPNSPLH

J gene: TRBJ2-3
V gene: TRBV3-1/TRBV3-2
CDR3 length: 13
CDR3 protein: ASSQTGGPTDTQY

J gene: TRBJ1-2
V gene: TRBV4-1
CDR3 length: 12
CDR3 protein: ASSQGGAFYGYT

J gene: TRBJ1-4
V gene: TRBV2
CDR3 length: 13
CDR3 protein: ASSSRTGETEKLF

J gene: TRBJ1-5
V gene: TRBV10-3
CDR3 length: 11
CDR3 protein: ASAAGSNQPQH

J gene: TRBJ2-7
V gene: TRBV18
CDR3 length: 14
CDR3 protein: ASSRKTGADSYEQY

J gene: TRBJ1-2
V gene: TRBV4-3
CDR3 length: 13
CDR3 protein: ASSQDAGGRYGYT

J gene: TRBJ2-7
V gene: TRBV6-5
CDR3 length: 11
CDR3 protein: ASRAQGLYEQY

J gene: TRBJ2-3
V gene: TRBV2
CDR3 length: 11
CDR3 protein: ASSHSQANTQY

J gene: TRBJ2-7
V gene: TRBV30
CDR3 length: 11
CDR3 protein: AWSAQGAYEQY

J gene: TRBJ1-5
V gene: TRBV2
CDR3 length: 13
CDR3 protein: ASSVGQGSNQPQH

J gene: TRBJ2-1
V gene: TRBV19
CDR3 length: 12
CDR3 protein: ASSIAYREGEQF

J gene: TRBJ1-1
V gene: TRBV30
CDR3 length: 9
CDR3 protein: AWSVGGEAF

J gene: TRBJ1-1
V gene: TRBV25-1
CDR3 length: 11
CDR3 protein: ASRWRGDTEAF

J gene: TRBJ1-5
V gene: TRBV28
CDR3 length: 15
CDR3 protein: ASSLTPPDRGIKPQH

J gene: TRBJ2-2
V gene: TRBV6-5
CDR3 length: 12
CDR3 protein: ATSQGARTGELF

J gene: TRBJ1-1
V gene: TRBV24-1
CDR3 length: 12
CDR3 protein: ATAEGGANTEAF

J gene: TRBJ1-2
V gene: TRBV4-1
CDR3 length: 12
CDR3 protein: ASSRDRGDYGYT

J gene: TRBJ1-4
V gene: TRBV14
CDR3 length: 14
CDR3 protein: ASSHNPGGRGEKLF

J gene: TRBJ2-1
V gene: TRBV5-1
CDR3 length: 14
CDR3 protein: ASSRGWREGYNEQF

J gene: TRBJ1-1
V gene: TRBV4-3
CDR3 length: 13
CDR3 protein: ASSQDLEAGWGAF

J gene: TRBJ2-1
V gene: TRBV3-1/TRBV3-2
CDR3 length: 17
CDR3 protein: ASSHRSGLAGSSYNEQF

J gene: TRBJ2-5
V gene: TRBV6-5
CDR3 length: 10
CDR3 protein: ASSSLGQSQY